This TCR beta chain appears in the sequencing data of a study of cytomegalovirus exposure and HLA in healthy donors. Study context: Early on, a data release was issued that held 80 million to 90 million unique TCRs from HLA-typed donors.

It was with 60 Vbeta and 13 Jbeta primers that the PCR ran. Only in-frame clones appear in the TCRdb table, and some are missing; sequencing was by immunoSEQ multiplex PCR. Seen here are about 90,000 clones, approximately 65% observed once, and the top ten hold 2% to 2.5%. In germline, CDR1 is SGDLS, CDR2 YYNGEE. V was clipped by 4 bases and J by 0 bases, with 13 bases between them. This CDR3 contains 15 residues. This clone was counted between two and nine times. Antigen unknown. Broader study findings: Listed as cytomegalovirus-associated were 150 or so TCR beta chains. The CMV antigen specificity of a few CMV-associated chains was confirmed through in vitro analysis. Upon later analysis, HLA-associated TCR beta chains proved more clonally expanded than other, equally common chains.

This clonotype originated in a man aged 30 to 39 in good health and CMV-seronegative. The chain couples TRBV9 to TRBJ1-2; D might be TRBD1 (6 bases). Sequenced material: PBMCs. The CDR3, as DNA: TGTGCCAGCAGCTCTACAGGGTCTCCTAACTATGGCTACACCTTC. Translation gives CASSSTGSPNYGYTF.